One sample yielded the 12 T cell receptor beta chains listed below, sequenced in a study of blood T cells in healthy people across ages. Together with a sample-barcoded 5' primer, a J-beta primer mix was included in a second PCR lasting about 7 to 11 cycles. One entry per CDR3 protein, called by TCRdb with MiXCR from the 5' RACE reads. The table has about 680,000 distinct CDR3 sequences, about half seen once. Sequences were obtained from blood. All receptors derive from a woman aged 55-69 years in good health.

The chain has TRBV7-9 and TRBJ2-7; 9 bases fit TRBD2. The V gene's germline CDR1 is SEHNR and CDR2 FQNEAQ (reference sequence). Unmatched junction bases numbered 5, after V lost 2 bases and J lost 3 bases. The CDR3 length is 15 residues. This CDR3 is CASSLMTSGFYEQYF. The CDR3 bases are TGTGCCAGCAGCTTAATGACTAGCGGATTCTACGAGCAGTACTTC. The variable domain in full, with the rest retrieved from reference TRBV7-9 and TRBJ2-7, is DTGVSQNPRHKITKRGQNVTFRCDPISEHNRLYWYRQTLGQGPEFLTYFQNEAQLEKSRLLSDRFSAERPKGSFSTLEIQRTEQGDSAMYLCASSLMTSGFYEQYFGPGTRLTVT.

The V call is TRBV20-1, the J call TRBJ1-2; TRBD1 is a possible D gene (5 bases). Germline CDR1 reads DFQATT; CDR2 reads SNEGSKA (reference sequence). The CDR3 runs 13 residues. Trimming cost V 2 bases and J 2 bases, with 9 bases left between them. The DNA for the CDR3 is TGCAGTGCTAGACAAACAGGAAACTATGGCTACACCTTC. Protein: CSARQTGNYGYTF.

The chain is built from TRBV9 and TRBJ2-2, with 9 bases lining up with TRBD1. This CDR3 comprises 16 residues. The germline V gene has CDR1 SGDLS and CDR2 YYNGEE. V was clipped by 3 bases and J by 1 base; unmatched bases: 4. CDR3 nucleotides: TGTGCCAGCAGCGGCCTGGGACAGGGGAACACCGGGGAGCTGTTTTTT. This gives the protein CASSGLGQGNTGELFF.

The chain recombines TRBV5-1 with TRBJ2-7, with 14 bases lining up with TRBD2. This CDR3 is 17 amino acids long. Germline V gives CDR1 SGHRS, CDR2 YFSETQ. Trimming took 3 bases from V and 2 from J; bases not matched to a gene: 7. The CDR3 loop reads CASSSSGLAGGTYEQYF. The DNA of the CDR3 is TGCGCCAGCAGCTCCAGCGGACTAGCGGGAGGTACCTACGAGCAGTACTTC.

This clonotype appeared a few times. The V and J genes are TRBV5-1 and TRBJ2-1; D possibly corresponds to TRBD2 (6 bases). V lost 6 bases and J lost 0, with 13 bases in between. Germline CDR1 reads SGHRS; CDR2 reads YFSETQ. This CDR3 has 15 residues. CDR3 region: CASTGDGSSYNEQFF. For the CDR3, the DNA is TGCGCCAGCACCGGGGACGGGAGCTCCTACAATGAGCAGTTCTTC. The complete variable domain, with remaining parts taken from reference TRBV5-1 and TRBJ2-1, reads KAGVTQTPRYLIKTRGQQVTLSCSPISGHRSVSWYQQTPGQGLQFLFEYFSETQRNKGNFPGRFSGRQFSNSRSEMNVSTLELGDSALYLCASTGDGSSYNEQFFGPGTRLTVL.

The rearrangement links TRBV3-1 to TRBJ1-6; D unclear. CDR1 and CDR2 from the germline V gene are LGHDT and YNNKEL (reference sequence). Trimming removed 1 base from V and 8 bases from J, with 9 bases in between. The CDR3 covers 14 residues. The DNA of the CDR3 is TGTGCCAGCAGCCAAGTCGGGATTGATTCACCCCTCCACTTT. This gives the protein CASSQVGIDSPLHF. Based on the CDR3 plus reference TRBV3-1 and TRBJ1-6, the full variable domain is DTAVSQTPKYLVTQMGNDKSIKCEQNLGHDTMYWYKQDSKKFLKIMFSYNNKELIINETVPNRFSPKSPDKAHLNLHINSLELGDSAVYFCASSQVGIDSPLHFGNGTRLTVT.

This clonotype was counted many times. The chain joins TRBV7-3 to TRBJ2-5, with D possibly being TRBD1 (6 bases). Germline V gives CDR1 SGHTA, CDR2 FQGTGA. Trimming shortened V by 2 bases and J by 5 bases, and 15 bases separated the two germline ends. The CDR3 spans 15 residues. CDR3 DNA: TGTGCCAGCAGCTTACTAGGTTCTAGGGGGGAGACCCAGTACTTC. Its protein product is CASSLLGSRGETQYF.

The CDR3 loop is CAWKFWRTGLDTQYF. The CDR3 nucleotides read TGTGCCTGGAAGTTTTGGCGAACAGGTCTTGATACGCAGTATTTT. This sequence joins TRBV30 and TRBJ2-3; possibly TRBD1 for D (5 bases). The germline CDR1 and CDR2 sequences are GTSNPN and SVGIG (reference sequence). CDR3 length equals 15 residues. V lost 4 bases and J lost 6, with 20 bases in between.

The chain couples TRBV7-3 to TRBJ1-1, with D maybe TRBD1 (6 bases). Trimming removed 6 bases from V and 3 bases from J, with 11 bases in between. CDR3 length equals 13 residues. Germline V gene data show CDR1 as SGHTA and CDR2 as FQGTGA. This CDR3 reads CASSRTEYTEAFF. The CDR3 nucleotides are TGTGCCAGCAGTCGGACAGAGTACACTGAAGCTTTCTTT.

CDR3 loop: CSARGRDRGRWEQYF. CDR3 sequence (DNA): TGCAGTGCTAGAGGGCGGGACAGGGGAAGGTGGGAGCAGTACTTC. The chain uses TRBV20-1 and TRBJ2-5; 10 bases are a match to TRBD1. The CDR3 is made up of 15 amino acids. Per germline, CDR1 DFQATT and CDR2 SNEGSKA (reference sequence). The V gene end was trimmed by 1 base and the J gene end by 11 bases; junction bases not matched to a gene: 13.

This clonotype has more than one count but fewer than ten. This rearrangement joins TRBV5-1 to TRBJ1-1; TRBD1 matches 9 bases. V was clipped by 4 bases and J by 3 bases; unmatched bases: 4. The germline V gene has CDR1 SGHRS and CDR2 YFSETQ. This CDR3 has 14 residues. The CDR3 DNA reads as TGCGCCAGCAGCAGTTGGGACAGGGACACTGAAGCTTTCTTT. Residues: CASSSWDRDTEAFF.

This clonotype was detected a few times. V gene TRBV2 combines with J gene TRBJ2-1, with D perhaps TRBD2 (5 bases). The CDR3 is made up of 16 amino acids. Germline assignment: CDR1 SNHLY and CDR2 FYNNEI. V lost 3 bases and J 6 bases, leaving 18 bases between the germline ends. As DNA, the CDR3 is TGTGCCAGCAGTGATCCGAGGACTCCTACCCTCAATGAGCAGTTCTTC. This sequence encodes CASSDPRTPTLNEQFF.